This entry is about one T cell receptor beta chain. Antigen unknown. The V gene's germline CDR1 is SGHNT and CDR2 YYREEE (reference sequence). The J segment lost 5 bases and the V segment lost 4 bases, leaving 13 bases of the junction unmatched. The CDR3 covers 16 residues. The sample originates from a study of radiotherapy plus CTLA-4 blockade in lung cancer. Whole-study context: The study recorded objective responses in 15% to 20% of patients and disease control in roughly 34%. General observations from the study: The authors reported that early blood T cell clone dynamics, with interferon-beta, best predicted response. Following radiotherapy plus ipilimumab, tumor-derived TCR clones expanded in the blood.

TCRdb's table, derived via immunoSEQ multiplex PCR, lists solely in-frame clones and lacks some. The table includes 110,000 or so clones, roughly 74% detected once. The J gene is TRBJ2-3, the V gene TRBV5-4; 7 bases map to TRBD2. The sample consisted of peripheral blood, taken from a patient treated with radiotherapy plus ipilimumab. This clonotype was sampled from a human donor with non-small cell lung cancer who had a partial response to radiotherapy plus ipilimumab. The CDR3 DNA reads TGTGCCAGCAGCCGGGACTCCGCGGGCGGGGGAGATACGCAGTATTTT. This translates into CASSRDSAGGGDTQYF.